This T cell receptor (beta chain) was documented in a study of CXCR3-negative and CXCR3-positive naive CD8 T cells. Study background: Overall TRB read output was some 140 million, and each library contained about 1.5 +/- 0.3 million reads. The study's findings and limits: The study found more hydrophobic TRB CDR3s in CXCR3-positive naive cells than in CXCR3-negative naive cells. Naive cells that were CXCR3-negative or CXCR3-positive used TRBV-TRBJ genes alike, while memory cells diverged.

The sorter processed each CD8+ T cell subset in triplicate at hundreds of thousands of cells apiece. Germline V gene lookup returns CDR1 MGHRA and CDR2 YSYEKL. The CDR3 has 15 residues. TRB cDNA libraries were made by UMI-labeled 5' RACE. Using the 5' RACE reads, TCRdb records one entry per CDR3 protein without DNA. The sample has several thousand distinct CDR3 sequences, and its top ten clones hold approximately 1.3%. Of note for this clonotype: Its antigen is unknown.

The sequence was collected from a human donor in good health. Some clones in this sample may be carry-over from other donors' samples. Sequenced sample: naive CXCR3+ CD8+ T cells from blood. Subset denoted: CD45RO-CCR7+CD27+CD95- naive CD8+ T cells expressing CXCR3 (TNR3+). V gene TRBV4-1 combines with J gene TRBJ1-1; lacking DNA, the TRBD1 call made by TCRdb goes unchecked. CDR3 sequence: CASSVSRDRVTEAFF.